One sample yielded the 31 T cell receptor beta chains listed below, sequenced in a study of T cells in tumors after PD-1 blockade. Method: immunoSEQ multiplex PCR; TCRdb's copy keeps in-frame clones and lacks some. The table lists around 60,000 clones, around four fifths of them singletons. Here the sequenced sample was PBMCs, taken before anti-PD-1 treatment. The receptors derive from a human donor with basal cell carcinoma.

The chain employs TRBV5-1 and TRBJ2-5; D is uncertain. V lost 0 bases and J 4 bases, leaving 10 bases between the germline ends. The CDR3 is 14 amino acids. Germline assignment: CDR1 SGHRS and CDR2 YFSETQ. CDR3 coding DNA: TGCGCCAGCAGCTTGGGGACGAGGTCAGAGACCCAGTACTTC. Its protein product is CASSLGTRSETQYF.

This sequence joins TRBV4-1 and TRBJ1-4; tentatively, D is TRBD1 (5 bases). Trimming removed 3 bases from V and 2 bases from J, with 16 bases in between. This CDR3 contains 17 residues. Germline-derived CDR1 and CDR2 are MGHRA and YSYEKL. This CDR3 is CASSQGDLFFTNEKLFF. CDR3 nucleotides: TGCGCCAGCAGCCAGGGGGACTTATTTTTTACTAATGAAAAACTGTTTTTT.

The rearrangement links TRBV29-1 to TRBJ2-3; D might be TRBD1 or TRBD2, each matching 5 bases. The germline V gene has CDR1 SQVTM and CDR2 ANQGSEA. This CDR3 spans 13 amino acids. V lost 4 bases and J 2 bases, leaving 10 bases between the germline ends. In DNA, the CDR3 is TGCAGCGTTGCCGGGGCTCACACAGATACGCAGTATTTT. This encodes CSVAGAHTDTQYF.

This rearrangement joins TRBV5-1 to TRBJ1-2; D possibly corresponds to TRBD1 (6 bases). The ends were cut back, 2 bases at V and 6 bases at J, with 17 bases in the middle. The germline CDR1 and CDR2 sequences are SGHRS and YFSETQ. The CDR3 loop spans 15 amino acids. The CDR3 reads CASSFIVGAADGYTF. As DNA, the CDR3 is TGCGCCAGCAGCTTTATCGTGGGGGCTGCGGATGGCTACACCTTC.

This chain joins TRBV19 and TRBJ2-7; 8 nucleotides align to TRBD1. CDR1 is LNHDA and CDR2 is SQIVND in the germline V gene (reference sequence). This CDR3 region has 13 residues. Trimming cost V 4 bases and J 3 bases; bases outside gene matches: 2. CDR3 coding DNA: TGTGCCAGTAGTAGCGACAGGGGCTACGAGCAGTACTTC. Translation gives CASSSDRGYEQYF.

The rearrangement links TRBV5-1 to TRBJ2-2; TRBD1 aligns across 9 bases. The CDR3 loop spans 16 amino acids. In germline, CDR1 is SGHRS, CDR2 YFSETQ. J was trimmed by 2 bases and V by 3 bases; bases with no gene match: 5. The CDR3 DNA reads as TGCGCCAGCAGCTCGGGGACAGGGATTAACACCGGGGAGCTGTTTTTT. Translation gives CASSSGTGINTGELFF. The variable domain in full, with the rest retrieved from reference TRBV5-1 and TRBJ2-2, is KAGVTQTPRYLIKTRGQQVTLSCSPISGHRSVSWYQQTPGQGLQFLFEYFSETQRNKGNFPGRFSGRQFSNSRSEMNVSTLELGDSALYLCASSSGTGINTGELFFGEGSRLTVL.

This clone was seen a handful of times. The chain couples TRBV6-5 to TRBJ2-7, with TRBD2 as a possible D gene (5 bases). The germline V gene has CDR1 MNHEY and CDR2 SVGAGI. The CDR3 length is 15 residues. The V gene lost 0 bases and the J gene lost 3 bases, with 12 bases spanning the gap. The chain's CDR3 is CASSYSYGESYEQYF. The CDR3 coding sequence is TGTGCCAGCAGTTACTCTTACGGGGAGAGCTACGAGCAGTACTTC.

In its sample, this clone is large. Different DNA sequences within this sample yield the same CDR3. The CDR3 reads CASTPPGSNQPQHF. The CDR3, as DNA: TGTGCCAGCACCCCGCCGGGGAGCAATCAGCCCCAGCATTTT. The rearrangement uses TRBV6-5 and TRBJ1-5; D is ambiguous. Germline assignment: CDR1 MNHEY and CDR2 SVGAGI. The germline V and J ends were trimmed by 7 bases and 1 base, with 11 bases remaining between them. The length of the CDR3 is 14 residues.

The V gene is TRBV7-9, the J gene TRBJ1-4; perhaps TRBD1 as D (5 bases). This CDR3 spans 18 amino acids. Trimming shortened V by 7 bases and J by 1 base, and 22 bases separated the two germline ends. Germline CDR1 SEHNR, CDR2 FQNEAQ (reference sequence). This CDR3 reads CASNSLGAEAGTNEKLFF. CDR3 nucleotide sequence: TGTGCCAGCAACTCCCTTGGGGCAGAAGCAGGAACTAATGAAAAACTGTTTTTT.

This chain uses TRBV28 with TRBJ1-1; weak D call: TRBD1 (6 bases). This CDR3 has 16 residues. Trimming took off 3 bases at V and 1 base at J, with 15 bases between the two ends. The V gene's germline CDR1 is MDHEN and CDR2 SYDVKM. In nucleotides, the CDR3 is TGTGCCAGCAGTTTCGGTGGGATAGGGGGGAACACTGAAGCTTTCTTT. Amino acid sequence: CASSFGGIGGNTEAFF.

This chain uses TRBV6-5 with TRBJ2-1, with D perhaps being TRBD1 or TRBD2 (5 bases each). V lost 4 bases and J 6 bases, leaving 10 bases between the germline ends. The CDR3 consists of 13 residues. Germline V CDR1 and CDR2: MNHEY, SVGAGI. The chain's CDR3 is CASSSQGPNEQFF. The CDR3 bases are TGTGCCAGCAGTTCCCAGGGACCCAATGAGCAGTTCTTC.

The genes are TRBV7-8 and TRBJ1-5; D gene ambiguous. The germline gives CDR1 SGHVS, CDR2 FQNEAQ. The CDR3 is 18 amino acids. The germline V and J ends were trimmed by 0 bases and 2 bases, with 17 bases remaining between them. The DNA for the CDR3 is TGTGCCAGCAGCTTAGCGCATACTGCCTCTTCTGGCAATCAGCCCCAGCATTTT. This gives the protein CASSLAHTASSGNQPQHF. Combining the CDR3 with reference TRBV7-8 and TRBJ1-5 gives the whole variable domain GAGVSQSPRYKVAKRGQDVALRCDPISGHVSLFWYQQALGQGPEFLTYFQNEAQLDKSGLPSDRFFAERPEGSVSTLKIQRTQQEDSAVYLCASSLAHTASSGNQPQHFGDGTRLSIL.

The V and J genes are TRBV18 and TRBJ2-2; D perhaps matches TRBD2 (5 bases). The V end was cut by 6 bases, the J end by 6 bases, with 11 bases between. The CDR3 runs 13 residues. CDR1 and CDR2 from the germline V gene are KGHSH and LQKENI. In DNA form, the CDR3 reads TGTGCCAGCTCCTACCTCGGGGCCGGGGAGCTGTTTTTT. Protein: CASSYLGAGELFF.

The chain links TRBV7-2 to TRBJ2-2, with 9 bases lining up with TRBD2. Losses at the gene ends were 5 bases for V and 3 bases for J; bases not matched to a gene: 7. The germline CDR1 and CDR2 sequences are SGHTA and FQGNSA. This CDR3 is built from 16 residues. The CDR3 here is CASSLRRGGYTGELFF. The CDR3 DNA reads TGTGCCAGCAGCCTCCGGCGGGGGGGGTACACCGGGGAGCTGTTTTTT. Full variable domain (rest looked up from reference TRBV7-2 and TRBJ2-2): GAGVSQSPSNKVTEKGKDVELRCDPISGHTALYWYRQSLGQGLEFLIYFQGNSAPDKSGLPSDRFSAERTGGSVSTLTIQRTQQEDSAVYLCASSLRRGGYTGELFFGEGSRLTVL.

The CDR3 sequence: CASSQTNEKLFF. CDR3 in DNA: TGTGCCAGCAGCCAAACTAATGAAAAACTGTTTTTT. The chain couples TRBV4-2 to TRBJ1-4; D gene unclear. From germline, CDR1 is LGHNA and CDR2 YNFKEQ. The V end was cut by 2 bases, the J end by 2 bases, with 0 bases between. The CDR3 runs 12 residues.

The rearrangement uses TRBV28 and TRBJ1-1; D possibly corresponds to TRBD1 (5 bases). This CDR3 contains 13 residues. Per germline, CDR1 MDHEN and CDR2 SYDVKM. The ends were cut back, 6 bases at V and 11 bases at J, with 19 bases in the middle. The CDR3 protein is CASRRRGLRAAFF. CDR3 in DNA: TGTGCCAGCAGGAGACGGGGCCTACGAGCCGCTTTCTTT.

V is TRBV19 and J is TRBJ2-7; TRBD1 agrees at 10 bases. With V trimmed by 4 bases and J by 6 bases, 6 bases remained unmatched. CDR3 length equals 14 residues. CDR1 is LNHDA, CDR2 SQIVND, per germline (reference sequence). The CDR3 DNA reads TGTGCCAGTAGTACCGGACAGGGGGGGCTCGAGCAGTACTTC. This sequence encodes CASSTGQGGLEQYF.

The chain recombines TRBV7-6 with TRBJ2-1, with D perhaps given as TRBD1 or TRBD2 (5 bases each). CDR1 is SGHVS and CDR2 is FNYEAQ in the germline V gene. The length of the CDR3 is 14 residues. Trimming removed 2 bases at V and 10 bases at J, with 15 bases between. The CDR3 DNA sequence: TGTGCCAGCAGCTTACCGGGACCGGCTAGGGAGCAGTTCTTC. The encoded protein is CASSLPGPAREQFF.

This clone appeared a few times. The CDR3 reads CASSDGASTDTQYF. The CDR3 region has the DNA TGTGCCAGCAGTGACGGCGCTAGCACAGATACGCAGTATTTT. This chain connects TRBV6-4 to TRBJ2-3; no definite D call. This CDR3 has 14 residues. V was pared by 2 bases and J by 0 bases, with 6 bases between. The V gene's germline CDR1 is MRHNA and CDR2 SNTAGT.

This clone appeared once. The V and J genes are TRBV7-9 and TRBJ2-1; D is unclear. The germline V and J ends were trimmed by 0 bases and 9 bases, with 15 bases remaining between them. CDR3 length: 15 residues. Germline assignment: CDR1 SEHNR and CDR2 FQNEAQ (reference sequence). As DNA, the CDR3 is TGTGCCAGCAGCTTAGCGCGGTCCTCCCCAACTGAGCAGTTCTTC. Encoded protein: CASSLARSSPTEQFF.

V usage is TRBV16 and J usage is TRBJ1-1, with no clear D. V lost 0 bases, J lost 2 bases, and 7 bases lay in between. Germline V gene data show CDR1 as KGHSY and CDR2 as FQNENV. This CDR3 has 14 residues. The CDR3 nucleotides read TGTGCCAGCAGCCAATCGGGCCTAAACACTGAAGCTTTCTTT. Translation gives CASSQSGLNTEAFF.

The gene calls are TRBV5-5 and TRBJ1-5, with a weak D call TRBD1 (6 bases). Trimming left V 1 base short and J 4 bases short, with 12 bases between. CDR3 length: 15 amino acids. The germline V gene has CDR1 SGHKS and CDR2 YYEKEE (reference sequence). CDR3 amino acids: CASSLRQVKNQPQHF. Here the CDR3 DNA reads TGTGCCAGCAGCTTGAGACAGGTGAAAAATCAGCCCCAGCATTTT.

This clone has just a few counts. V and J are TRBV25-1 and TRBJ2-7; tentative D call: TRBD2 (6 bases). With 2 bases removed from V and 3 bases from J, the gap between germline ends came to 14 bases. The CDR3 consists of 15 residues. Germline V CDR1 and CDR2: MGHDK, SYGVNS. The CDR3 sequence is CASSERYGGIYEQYF. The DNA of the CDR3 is TGTGCCAGCAGTGAACGGTACGGGGGAATCTACGAGCAGTACTTC.

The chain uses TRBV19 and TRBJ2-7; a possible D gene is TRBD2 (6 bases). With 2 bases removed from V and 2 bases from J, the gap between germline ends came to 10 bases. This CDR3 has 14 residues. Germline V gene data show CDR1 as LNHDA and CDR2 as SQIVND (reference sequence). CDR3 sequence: CASSITGSTYEQYF. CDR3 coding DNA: TGTGCCAGTAGTATAACCGGGAGTACCTACGAGCAGTACTTC.

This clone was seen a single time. The CDR3 loop is CASRGQGTIYGYTF. CDR3 coding DNA: TGTGCCAGCAGGGGACAGGGGACCATCTATGGCTACACCTTC. The V and J genes are TRBV6-5 and TRBJ1-2, with TRBD1 matching over 10 bases. V was pared by 6 bases and J by 4 bases, with 5 bases of the junction left unmatched. This CDR3 spans 14 amino acids. Germline CDR1 MNHEY, CDR2 SVGAGI.

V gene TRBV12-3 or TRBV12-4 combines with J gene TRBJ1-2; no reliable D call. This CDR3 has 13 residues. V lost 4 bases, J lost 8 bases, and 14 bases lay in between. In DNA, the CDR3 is TGTGCCAGCAGTTCCCCGACGGGCCGGGGCTACACCTTC. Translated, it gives CASSSPTGRGYTF.

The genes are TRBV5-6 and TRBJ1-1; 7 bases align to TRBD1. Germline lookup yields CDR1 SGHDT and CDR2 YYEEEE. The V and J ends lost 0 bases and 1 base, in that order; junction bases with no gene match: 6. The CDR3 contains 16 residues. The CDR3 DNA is TGTGCCAGCAGCTTGGAGAGGGGGCGAGGGAACACTGAAGCTTTCTTT. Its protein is CASSLERGRGNTEAFF.

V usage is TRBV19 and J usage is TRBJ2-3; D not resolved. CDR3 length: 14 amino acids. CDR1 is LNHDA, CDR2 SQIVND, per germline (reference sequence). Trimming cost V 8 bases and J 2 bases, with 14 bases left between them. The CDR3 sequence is CASGPPGNTDTQYF. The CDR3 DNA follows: TGTGCCAGTGGCCCGCCGGGCAACACAGATACGCAGTATTTT. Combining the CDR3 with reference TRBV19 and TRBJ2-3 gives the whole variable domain DGGITQSPKYLFRKEGQNVTLSCEQNLNHDAMYWYRQDPGQGLRLIYYSQIVNDFQKGDIAEGYSVSREKKESFPLTVTSAQKNPTAFYLCASGPPGNTDTQYFGPGTRLTVL.

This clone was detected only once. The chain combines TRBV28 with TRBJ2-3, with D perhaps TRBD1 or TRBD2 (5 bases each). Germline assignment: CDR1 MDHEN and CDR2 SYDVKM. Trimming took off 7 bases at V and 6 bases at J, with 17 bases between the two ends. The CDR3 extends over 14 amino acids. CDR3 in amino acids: CASIMDGAVDTQYF. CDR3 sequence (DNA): TGTGCCAGCATTATGGACGGGGCGGTCGATACGCAGTATTTT.

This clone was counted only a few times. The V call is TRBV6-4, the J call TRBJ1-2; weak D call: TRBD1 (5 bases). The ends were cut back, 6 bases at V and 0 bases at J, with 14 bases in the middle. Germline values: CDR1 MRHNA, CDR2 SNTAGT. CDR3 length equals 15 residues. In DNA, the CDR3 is TGTGCCAGCAGGCTGATGGGGGATTCTAACTATGGCTACACCTTC. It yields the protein CASRLMGDSNYGYTF.

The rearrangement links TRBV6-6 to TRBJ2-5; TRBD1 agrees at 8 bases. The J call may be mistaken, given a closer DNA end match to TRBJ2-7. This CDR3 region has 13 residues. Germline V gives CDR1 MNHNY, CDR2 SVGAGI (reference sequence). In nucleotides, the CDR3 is TGTGCCAGCAGTGGGGGACAGGACTACGAGCAGTACTTC. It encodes CASSGGQDYEQYF.